These 7 T cell receptor beta chains share one sample of origin, sequenced in a study of blood T cell repertoires in COVID-19 (dated by TCRdb to 2018 to 2021). Library method: the immunoSEQ multiplex PCR assay. Not all clones reach the TCRdb copy of this immuneACCESS table, which keeps in-frame sequences only. Checked studies attribute under half of the gap to unresolved V genes and leave the rest unexplained. The sample records a few hundred thousand clones, 80% to 90% of which are singletons. The ten largest clonotypes hold less than 20% of the sample. The material sequenced was peripheral blood. All receptors derive from a man between 25 and 39 years old with active or convalescent COVID-19.

The chain combines TRBV7-2 with TRBJ2-5; D might be TRBD1 (7 bases). The CDR3 sequence is 15 residues long. V lost 5 bases and J 3 bases, leaving 16 bases between the germline ends. Germline CDR1 reads SGHTA; CDR2 reads FQGNSA. The CDR3 is CASSRTAGGKETQYF. CDR3 sequence (DNA): TGTGCCAGCAGCCGTACCGCAGGGGGGAAAGAGACCCAGTACTTC.

The rearrangement uses TRBV28 and TRBJ1-4, with D unclear. The CDR3 has 14 amino acids. The germline V gene encodes CDR1 MDHEN and CDR2 SYDVKM. Between the trimmed V and J ends, which lost 6 bases and 6 bases, there was a span of 14 bases. CDR3 in DNA: TGTGCCAGCAGCTCTCCGAGGGTTTATGAAAAACTGTTTTTT. Translated: CASSSPRVYEKLFF.

This chain connects TRBV29-1 to TRBJ2-7; 9 positions agree with TRBD1. The CDR3 spans 12 residues. Losses at the gene ends were 7 bases for V and 2 bases for J; bases not matched to a gene: 3. Germline V gives CDR1 SQVTM, CDR2 ANQGSEA. The CDR3 region has the DNA TGCAGCGGGACAGGGGCAACCTACGAGCAGTACTTC. Translated: CSGTGATYEQYF.

In DNA, the CDR3 is TGTGCCATCGGGGAGCGGGGGGGCGGCGCAGATACGCAGTATTTT. It translates to CAIGERGGGADTQYF. V gene TRBV10-3 combines with J gene TRBJ2-3; 10 bases are shared with TRBD2. The CDR3 sequence is 15 residues long. Germline V gene lookup returns CDR1 ENHRY and CDR2 SYGVKD. Losses at the gene ends were 8 bases for V and 4 bases for J; bases not matched to a gene: 9.

This clone was counted a few times. J is TRBJ1-5 and V is TRBV9; perhaps TRBD1 as D (5 bases). The CDR3 contains 15 residues. The ends were cut back, 0 bases at V and 7 bases at J, with 14 bases in the middle. Germline V lookup: CDR1 SGDLS, CDR2 YYNGEE. CDR3 DNA: TGTGCCAGCAGCGTAGGGTCAGGGCGGCGGCAGCCCCAGCATTTT. Translating it yields CASSVGSGRRQPQHF.

This clone was recorded a few times. The chain couples TRBV5-1 to TRBJ1-1, with D maybe TRBD1 (6 bases). The CDR3 length is 11 residues. Trimming removed 6 bases at V and 8 bases at J, with 11 bases between. In germline, CDR1 is SGHRS, CDR2 YFSETQ. CDR3 loop: CASNGQLEAFF. The CDR3 DNA is TGCGCCAGCAACGGACAGTTAGAAGCTTTCTTT.

The chain is built from TRBV21-1 and TRBJ2-3; the D segment call TRBD2 is taken from the table without a DNA check. TRBV21-1 is described as a pseudogene. This CDR3 is built from 15 residues. CDR3 region: CASSKGTVTEKTQYF. In nucleotides, the CDR3 is TGTGCCAGCTCCAAGGGGACTGTCACTGAGAAGACGCAGTATTTT.